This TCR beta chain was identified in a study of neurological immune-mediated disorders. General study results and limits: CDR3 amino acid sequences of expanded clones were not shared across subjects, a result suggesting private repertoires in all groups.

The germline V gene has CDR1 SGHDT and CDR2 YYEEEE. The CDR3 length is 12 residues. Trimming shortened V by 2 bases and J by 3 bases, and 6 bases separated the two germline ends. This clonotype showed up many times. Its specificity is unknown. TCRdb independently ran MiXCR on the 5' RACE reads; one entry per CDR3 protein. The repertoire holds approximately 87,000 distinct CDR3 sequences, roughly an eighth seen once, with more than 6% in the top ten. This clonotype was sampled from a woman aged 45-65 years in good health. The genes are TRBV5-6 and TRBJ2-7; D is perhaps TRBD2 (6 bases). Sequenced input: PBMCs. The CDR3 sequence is CASSFGGYEQYF. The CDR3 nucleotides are TGTGCCAGCAGCTTCGGGGGCTACGAGCAGTACTTC.